This entry concerns a single TCR beta chain. The data were taken from a study of control samples from healthy donors and cancer patients. Using immunoSEQ multiplex PCR, the repertoire was profiled, and TCRdb retains in-frame clones only, with some absent. The top ten clones hold about an eighth of a sample with about 140,000 clones, 85% to 95% of them seen once. The sample consisted of blood. The source is a man in his forties or fifties in good health.

The CDR3 bases are TGTGCCAGCAGTTTTCAGGACACCCTATTGCCCCAGCATTTT. Amino acids: CASSFQDTLLPQHF. The chain joins TRBV28 to TRBJ1-5; possibly TRBD1 for D (5 bases). CDR1 MDHEN and CDR2 SYDVKM come from the germline V gene. This CDR3 spans 14 amino acids. V shed 3 bases and J shed 9 bases, with 15 bases lying between them.